This is a list of T cell receptor beta chains from one sample in a study of shared clonotypes between healthy human individuals. Repertoires were generated with immunoSEQ multiplex PCR, while TCRdb's copy carries only in-frame clones and drops some. The sample shows some 630,000 clones, approximately 75% of them seen only once. The sample consisted of memory CD4+ T cells sorted from blood. The receptors were gathered from a woman between 25 and 40 years old in good health. The CDR3 runs from the conserved cysteine through the conserved F or W. The D gene is left open where the match is weak. Only part of the rows carry a size: once, few, many, or a class if the clone is expanded.

D gene	V gene	CDR3 length	clone size	J gene	CDR3 protein	CDR3 DNA
.	TRBV19	17	many	TRBJ1-4	CASSPWGGDATNEKLFF	TGTGCCAGTAGTCCCTGGGGAGGGGATGCAACTAATGAAAAACTGTTTTTT
TRBD1	TRBV7-8	17	few	TRBJ1-5	CASSLGTGTGGTQPQHF	TGTGCCAGCAGCTTAGGTACCGGGACAGGGGGTACTCAGCCCCAGCATTTT
.	TRBV5-5	15	.	TRBJ2-3	CASSLNPAPTDTQYF	TGTGCCAGCAGCTTGAATCCAGCGCCTACAGATACGCAGTATTTT
TRBD2	TRBV10-2	20	.	TRBJ2-1	CASSRPTSGRAPSSYNEQFF	TGCGCCAGCAGTCGCCCGACTAGCGGGAGGGCCCCCAGCTCCTACAATGAGCAGTTCTTC
TRBD1	TRBV7-9	14	.	TRBJ2-7	CASSFTGGRSEQYF	TGTGCCAGCAGTTTCACAGGGGGTCGTTCTGAGCAGTACTTC
.	TRBV29-1	18	once	TRBJ2-3	CSVEERGSGAGMYNTQYF	TGCAGCGTTGAAGAGAGGGGGTCTGGGGCAGGGATGTACAATACGCAGTATTTT
.	TRBV4-1	16	.	TRBJ2-2	CASSQDLGPSTGELFF	TGCGCCAGCAGCCAAGATCTAGGGCCGAGCACCGGGGAGCTGTTTTTT
.	TRBV5-4	15	.	TRBJ1-2	CASSTSTGTSYGYTF	TGTGCCAGCAGCACAAGTACAGGGACGAGCTATGGCTACACCTTC
.	TRBV29-1	12	.	TRBJ1-2	CSVGGRHYGYTF	TGCAGCGTTGGTGGTCGCCACTATGGCTACACCTTC
TRBD1	TRBV27	13	.	TRBJ2-7	CASSSQGSYEQYF	TGTGCCAGCAGTTCACAGGGGTCCTACGAGCAGTACTTC
TRBD1	TRBV7-8	17	.	TRBJ1-3	CASSLEGQVSSGNTIYF	TGTGCCAGCAGCTTAGAGGGACAGGTTTCGTCTGGAAACACCATATATTTT
.	TRBV4-1	13	few	TRBJ2-5	CAGALAEQETQYF	TGCGCCGGAGCCTTAGCGGAACAAGAGACCCAGTACTTC
.	TRBV5-1	14	.	TRBJ2-6	CASSSRSGANVLTF	TGCGCCAGCAGCTCCCGCTCTGGGGCCAACGTCCTGACTTTC
.	TRBV29-1	12	.	TRBJ2-1	CSVEGSPNEQFF	TGCAGCGTTGAGGGGAGTCCGAATGAGCAGTTCTTC
TRBD1	TRBV23-1	18	.	TRBJ2-2	CASSQSWGQGTNTGELFF	TGCGCCAGCAGTCAATCTTGGGGACAGGGGACGAACACCGGGGAGCTGTTTTTT
.	TRBV2	13	.	TRBJ2-1	CASKGTAALMEFF	TGTGCCAGTAAGGGAACTGCGGCTTTGATGGAGTTCTTC
.	TRBV7-2	15	.	TRBJ2-1	CASSLDSNPYNEQFF	TGTGCCAGCAGCTTAGATAGCAACCCCTACAATGAGCAGTTCTTC
.	TRBV27	13	.	TRBJ2-6	CASTKAGANVLTF	TGTGCCAGCACCAAAGCTGGGGCCAACGTCCTGACTTTC
.	TRBV5-1	12	few	TRBJ2-1	CASSLGGGEQFF	TGCGCCAGCAGCTTGGGTGGTGGTGAGCAGTTCTTC
.	TRBV6-4	15	.	TRBJ2-1	CASSKEVGLNNEQFF	TGTGCCAGCAGTAAAGAGGTGGGCCTTAACAATGAGCAGTTCTTC
.	TRBV7-2	14	.	TRBJ2-5	CASRTGTLSGGQYF	TGTGCCAGCAGGACCGGGACGTTGAGTGGGGGCCAGTACTTC
.	TRBV27	15	.	TRBJ1-1	CASSRLLEGHTEAFF	TGTGCCAGCAGTCGACTCCTCGAGGGGCATACTGAAGCTTTCTTT
TRBD1	TRBV6-5	14	.	TRBJ2-7	CASSPGTGDYEQYF	TGTGCCAGCAGTCCCGGGACAGGGGACTACGAGCAGTACTTC
TRBD1	TRBV28	15	.	TRBJ2-7	CASSFEGAGSYEQYF	TGTGCCAGCAGTTTCGAGGGGGCAGGGAGCTACGAGCAGTACTTC
.	TRBV10-3	12	.	TRBJ2-7	CAIGGREAEQYF	TGTGCCATCGGCGGCCGGGAAGCCGAGCAGTACTTC
TRBD2	TRBV9	18	.	TRBJ2-5	CASSGERSGTSGRKTQYF	TGTGCCAGCAGCGGGGAAAGATCCGGGACTAGCGGGAGAAAGACCCAGTACTTC
.	TRBV7-9	15	few	TRBJ2-3	CASSLGQGSTDTQYF	TGTGCCAGCAGCTTAGGGCAGGGTAGCACAGATACGCAGTATTTT
.	TRBV19	17	once	TRBJ2-4	CASSTSPTGLAKNIQYF	TGTGCCAGTAGTACGAGCCCCACAGGGTTAGCCAAAAACATTCAGTACTTC
TRBD2	TRBV10-3	16	.	TRBJ2-5	CAISGIAGEGLETQYF	TGTGCCATCAGTGGAATTGCGGGAGAGGGATTAGAGACCCAGTACTTC
.	TRBV2	11	.	TRBJ2-7	CASSDTDEQYF	TGTGCCAGCAGCGATACTGACGAGCAGTACTTC
TRBD2	TRBV29-1	13	.	TRBJ2-5	CSVTSGTQETQYF	TGCAGCGTCACTAGCGGGACCCAAGAGACCCAGTACTTC
.	TRBV2	14	once	TRBJ1-6	CASSESRKDSPLHF	TGTGCCAGCAGTGAAAGCCGGAAAGATTCACCCCTCCACTTT
.	TRBV28	16	.	TRBJ1-2	CASRDGTKGGYYGYTF	TGTGCCAGCAGAGATGGGACAAAGGGGGGGTACTATGGCTACACCTTC
.	TRBV5-1	16	once	TRBJ1-3	CASSLAPRDGGNTIYF	TGCGCCAGCAGCTTGGCCCCCCGGGACGGTGGAAACACCATATATTTT
.	TRBV5-1	13	once	TRBJ1-1	CASSLGVNTEAFF	TGCGCCAGCAGCTTGGGGGTGAACACTGAAGCTTTCTTT